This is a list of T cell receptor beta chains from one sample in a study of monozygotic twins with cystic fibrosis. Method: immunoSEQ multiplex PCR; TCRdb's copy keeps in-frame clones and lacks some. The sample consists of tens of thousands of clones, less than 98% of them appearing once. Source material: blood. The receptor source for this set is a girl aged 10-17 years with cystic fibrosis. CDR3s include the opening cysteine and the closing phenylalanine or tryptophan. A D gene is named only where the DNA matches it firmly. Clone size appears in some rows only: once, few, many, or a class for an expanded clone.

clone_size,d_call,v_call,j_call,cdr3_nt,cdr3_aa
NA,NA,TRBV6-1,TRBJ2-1,TGTGCCAGCAGTGATACGAGGGGAAGTGGCAATGAGCAGTTCTTC,CASSDTRGSGNEQFF
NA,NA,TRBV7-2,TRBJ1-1,TGTGCCAGCAGCTTAGGACAGGAGAACACTGAAGCTTTCTTT,CASSLGQENTEAFF
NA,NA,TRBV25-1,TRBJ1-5,TGTGCCAGCAGTGGTACTGGGACGGCCCAGGGTGAGCCCCAGCATTTT,CASSGTGTAQGEPQHF
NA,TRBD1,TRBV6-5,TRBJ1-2,TGTGCCAGCAGTTACTCTAAGACAGGGTCCGGCTATGGCTACACCTTC,CASSYSKTGSGYGYTF
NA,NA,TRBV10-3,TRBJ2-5,TGTGCCATCAGTGAGGGGCAGCAGCAAGAGACCCAGTACTTC,CAISEGQQQETQYF
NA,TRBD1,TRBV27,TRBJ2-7,TGTGCCAGCAGTTCATCACCGGGACAGGGGCCCTACGAGCAGTACTTC,CASSSSPGQGPYEQYF
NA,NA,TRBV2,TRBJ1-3,TGTGCCAGCAGTGTGCGAGGCTCTGGAAACACCATATATTTT,CASSVRGSGNTIYF
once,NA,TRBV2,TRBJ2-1,TGTGCCAGCTATTTTGGTGAGCAGTTCTTC,CASYFGEQFF
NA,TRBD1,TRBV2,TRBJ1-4,TGTGCCAGCGTAACGACAGGGGGGGGACCTAATGAAAAACTGTTTTTT,CASVTTGGGPNEKLFF
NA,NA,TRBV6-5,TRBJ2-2,TGTGCCAGCAGTCCACTCGGGACTCCGACCGGGGAGCTGTTTTTT,CASSPLGTPTGELFF
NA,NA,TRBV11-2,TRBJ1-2,TGTGCCAGCAGCTCCTACCGGGACAACTATGGCTACACCTTC,CASSSYRDNYGYTF
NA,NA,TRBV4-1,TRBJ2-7,TGCGCCAGCAGCCACCGACTAGGAACCTACGAGCAGTACTTC,CASSHRLGTYEQYF
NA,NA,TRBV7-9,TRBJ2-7,TGTGCCAGCAGCTTACGGACGGGAGACTACGAGCAGTACTTC,CASSLRTGDYEQYF
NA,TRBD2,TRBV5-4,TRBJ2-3,TGTGCCAGCAGTTACGGACTAGCGGGAGACCCAGATACGCAGTATTTT,CASSYGLAGDPDTQYF
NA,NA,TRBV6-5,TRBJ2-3,TGTGCCAGCAGTTTGGACAGTGGGGGCACAGATACGCAGTATTTT,CASSLDSGGTDTQYF
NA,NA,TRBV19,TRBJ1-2,TGTGCCAGTAGTATAGGTCAGAGGGGAAGCTATGGCTACACCTTC,CASSIGQRGSYGYTF
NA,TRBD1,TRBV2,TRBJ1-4,TGTGCCAGCAGTGTGGGGACAGGGGGCGCGGGTGAAAAACTGTTTTTT,CASSVGTGGAGEKLFF
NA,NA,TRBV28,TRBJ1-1,TGTGCCAGCATCACCCCTACAGCCAGTGAAGCTTTCTTT,CASITPTASEAFF
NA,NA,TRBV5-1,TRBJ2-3,TGCGCCAGCAGCTTGGGGCAGCTTAGCACAGATACGCAGTATTTT,CASSLGQLSTDTQYF
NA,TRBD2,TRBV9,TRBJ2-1,TGTGCCAGCAGCGTAGCTGGGACTAGCATACGTAACAATGAGCAGTTCTTC,CASSVAGTSIRNNEQFF
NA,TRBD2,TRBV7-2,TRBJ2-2,TGTGCCAGCGCAGTAGCGGGATGGGGGGAGCTGTTTTTT,CASAVAGWGELFF
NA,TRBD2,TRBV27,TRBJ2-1,TGTGCCAGCAGTTCGTCTCGCGGGAGGGCCGGTGAGCAGTTCTTC,CASSSSRGRAGEQFF
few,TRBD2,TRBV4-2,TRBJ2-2,TGTGCCAGCAGCCAGATAACTAGCGGGAGTAACACCGGGGAGCTGTTTTTT,CASSQITSGSNTGELFF